Listed here is a single T cell receptor beta chain. The CDR3 is made up of 13 amino acids. V dropped 0 bases and J dropped 2 bases, with 5 bases sitting between them. CDR1 LGHNT and CDR2 FRNRAP come from the germline V gene. Only in-frame clones appear in the TCRdb table, and some are missing; sequencing was by immunoSEQ multiplex PCR. Among 11,000 or so clones listed, around 90% were seen once. The time point here: week 3, after first cycle of checkpoint inhibitor. No patient had earlier systemic cancer treatment, concurrent immunosuppressants, or another active cancer. The sample originates from a study of blood T cell dynamics during melanoma immunotherapy.

The rearrangement joins TRBV12-5 to TRBJ2-7; D call uncertain. The clonotype was recovered from a human donor with melanoma. Here the sequenced sample was blood, taken from a patient treated with checkpoint blockade. The CDR3 DNA sequence: TGTGCTAGTGGTTTGGTATCAGCCTACGAGCAGTACTTC. This encodes CASGLVSAYEQYF. The complete variable domain, with remaining parts taken from reference TRBV12-5 and TRBJ2-7, reads DARVTQTPRHKVTEMGQEVTMRCQPILGHNTVFWYRQTMMQGLELLAYFRNRAPLDDSGMPKDRFSAEMPDATLATLKIQPSEPRDSAVYFCASGLVSAYEQYFGPGTRLTVT.